This TCR beta chain was obtained from a study of PD-L1 blockade in urothelial cancer. Looking at the study overall: Blood underwent analysis 3 weeks (second dose) and 6 weeks after treatment began.

V lost 1 base and J lost 3, with 12 bases in between. CDR3 size: 15 residues. Germline V gives CDR1 SEHNR, CDR2 FQNEAQ (reference sequence). Generated by immunoSEQ multiplex PCR, the TCRdb table keeps only in-frame clones and is missing some. The sample has more than 90,000 clones, roughly 90% seen once. The time point denotes: peripheral blood 6 weeks after treatment start. Sequencing used PBMCs, obtained around atezolizumab (anti-PD-L1) treatment. V is TRBV7-9 and J is TRBJ1-2; D is unresolved. The sequence was obtained from a man aged 55-75 years with urothelial cancer. The CDR3 DNA reads TGTGCCAGCAGCTTAGGGGCTGGGAGGGACTATGGCTACACCTTC. It yields the protein CASSLGAGRDYGYTF. The complete variable domain, with remaining parts taken from reference TRBV7-9 and TRBJ1-2, reads DTGVSQNPRHKITKRGQNVTFRCDPISEHNRLYWYRQTLGQGPEFLTYFQNEAQLEKSRLLSDRFSAERPKGSFSTLEIQRTEQGDSAMYLCASSLGAGRDYGYTFGSGTRLTVV.